The next 10 T cell receptor beta chains were all read from a single sample in a study of blood T cell repertoires in COVID-19. Assay: immunoSEQ multiplex PCR; the TCRdb copy retains only in-frame clones and omits some. The table includes about 440,000 clones, 90% detected once. The specimen sequenced was PBMCs or T cells enriched from blood (not recorded which). The source is a young man who had recovered from COVID-19.

The V gene is TRBV27, the J gene TRBJ1-6, with 8 bases lining up with TRBD1. The CDR3 totals 17 residues. V shed 2 bases and J 9 bases; nucleotides not matched to a gene: 12. Germline lookup yields CDR1 MNHEY and CDR2 SMNVEV (reference sequence). CDR3 sequence (DNA): TGTGCCAGCAGTTTAACTTGGGACAGGTTTTTTCTTTCACCCCTCCACTTT. This sequence encodes CASSLTWDRFFLSPLHF.

The chain carries TRBV6-1 and TRBJ2-3, with TRBD2 matching over 9 bases. This CDR3 is 15 amino acids long. V lost 3 bases, J lost 4 bases, and 5 bases stayed unmatched. Looked up from germline, CDR1 is MNHNS and CDR2 is SASEGT. The CDR3 loop reads CASSEGTSIADTQYF. DNA of the CDR3: TGTGCCAGCAGTGAGGGGACTAGCATCGCAGATACGCAGTATTTT.

The chain recombines TRBV28 with TRBJ2-7; D not certain. This CDR3 comprises 13 residues. Germline lookup yields CDR1 MDHEN and CDR2 SYDVKM. The V end was cut by 3 bases, the J end by 1 base, with 7 bases between. The CDR3 DNA reads as TGTGCCAGCAGTTTGATACAGTCCTACGAGCAGTACTTC. Encoded protein: CASSLIQSYEQYF.

This rearrangement joins TRBV18 to TRBJ2-7; 9 bases fit TRBD1. Germline V gene sequence: CDR1 KGHSH, CDR2 LQKENI. The junction had 8 bases not matched to a gene; V was cut back by 3 bases and J by 2 bases. The CDR3 loop spans 16 amino acids. This CDR3 is CASSPPTRQGAYEQYF. CDR3 coding DNA: TGTGCCAGCTCACCCCCCACCCGACAGGGGGCCTACGAGCAGTACTTC.

In its sample, this clone was seen a few times. This rearrangement joins TRBV4-2 to TRBJ2-1; TRBD1 matches at 9 bases. Trimming removed 0 bases from V and 2 bases from J; junction bases left unmatched: 2. The CDR3 has 16 amino acids. The germline gives CDR1 LGHNA, CDR2 YNFKEQ. CDR3 coding DNA: TGTGCCAGCAGCCAAGATCGACAGGGGGCCTACAATGAGCAGTTCTTC. It encodes CASSQDRQGAYNEQFF.

The chain is built from TRBV7-9 and TRBJ1-2; 9 bases map to TRBD1. V lost 1 base, J lost 8 bases, and 8 bases stayed unmatched. Germline CDR1 reads SEHNR; CDR2 reads FQNEAQ (reference sequence). This CDR3 spans 15 amino acids. CDR3: CASSLVGTGPGGYTF. CDR3 nucleotide sequence: TGTGCCAGCAGCTTAGTAGGGACAGGGCCGGGGGGCTACACCTTC.

The chain couples TRBV28 to TRBJ2-6; TRBD1 might be the D (5 bases). Germline V gene sequence: CDR1 MDHEN, CDR2 SYDVKM. The germline V and J ends were trimmed by 4 bases and 1 base, with 8 bases remaining between them. The CDR3 is 15 residues long. The DNA of the CDR3 is TGTGCCAGCAGTTCCTACAGGTCTGGGGCCAACGTCCTGACTTTC. Residues: CASSSYRSGANVLTF.

V usage is TRBV7-3 and J usage is TRBJ2-1, with 13 positions matching TRBD2. Losses at the gene ends were 5 bases for V and 9 bases for J; bases not matched to a gene: 7. Germline-derived CDR1 and CDR2 are SGHTA and FQGTGA. The CDR3 is made up of 15 amino acids. The CDR3 DNA is TGTGCCAGCAGCCTGACTAGCGGGGGGCTACCTGAGCAGTTCTTC. Its protein is CASSLTSGGLPEQFF.

This clone was counted only a few times. This chain uses TRBV2 with TRBJ1-5; D is uncertain. Germline assignment: CDR1 SNHLY and CDR2 FYNNEI. This CDR3 has 13 amino acids. Trimming stripped 1 base from V and 6 bases from J, with 7 bases between. CDR3 region: CASSEEFGQPQHF. Here the CDR3 DNA reads TGTGCCAGCAGTGAAGAGTTCGGTCAGCCCCAGCATTTT.

V gene TRBV27 combines with J gene TRBJ1-5; D unclear. From germline, CDR1 is MNHEY and CDR2 SMNVEV (reference sequence). The CDR3 is 14 residues long. V was trimmed by 2 bases and J by 3 bases, leaving 8 bases between them. The CDR3 DNA is TGTGCCAGCAGTTTAGAGCCTTTCAATCAGCCCCAGCATTTT. Translated, it gives CASSLEPFNQPQHF.